Below are 7 T cell receptor beta chains sequenced from a single sample in a study of naive and memory T cell subsets. The SP2 primer and nested alpha and beta constant region primers amplified ligated cDNA in four rounds. TCRdb re-analysed the 5' RACE reads in MiXCR, keeping a single row per CDR3 protein. This table has approximately 49,000 distinct CDR3 sequences, 4.7% appearing once. A UMI-containing oligonucleotide was joined by 3' ligation to the TCR cDNA template. All receptors derive from a female donor in good health.

This clonotype has ten or more counts. The J gene is TRBJ2-1, the V gene TRBV29-1; the D is unclear. The germline V gene has CDR1 SQVTM and CDR2 ANQGSEA. Trimming took 6 bases from V and 4 from J, leaving 13 bases between them. The length of the CDR3 is 13 residues. The CDR3 region has the DNA TGCAGCGTAGCGTACCTTCTTTACAATGAGCAGTTCTTC. This gives the protein CSVAYLLYNEQFF.

This clonotype has more than one count but fewer than ten. The genes are TRBV5-5 and TRBJ1-1; D gene unclear. Per the germline V gene, CDR1 is SGHKS and CDR2 is YYEKEE (reference sequence). V was shortened by 5 bases and J by 0 bases, with 8 bases between the two germline ends. This CDR3 spans 13 amino acids. The CDR3 spells CASRFDLNTEAFF. CDR3 in DNA: TGTGCCAGCAGGTTTGATTTGAACACTGAAGCTTTCTTT.

This clonotype showed up many times. The rearrangement joins TRBV29-1 to TRBJ2-3; no clear D gene. V was cut by 7 bases and J by 0 bases, with 11 bases left in between. This CDR3 is 13 amino acids long. Per germline, CDR1 SQVTM and CDR2 ANQGSEA. The CDR3 loop reads CSADLTSTDTQYF. The CDR3 coding sequence is TGCAGCGCCGACTTGACTAGCACAGATACGCAGTATTTT.

This clonotype was recorded at least ten times. The V and J genes are TRBV28 and TRBJ1-4; no definite D call. The CDR3 is made up of 14 amino acids. Germline CDR1 is MDHEN and CDR2 is SYDVKM. V shed 6 bases and J shed 8 bases, with 16 bases lying between them. CDR3 nucleotides: TGTGCCAGCAGCCCCGGCGGGGAGGAGGAAAAACTGTTTTTT. It is translated as CASSPGGEEEKLFF.

There are many counts of this clonotype. The chain is built from TRBV5-1 and TRBJ2-7, with D perhaps TRBD1 or TRBD2 (6 bases each). Trimming removed 4 bases at V and 4 bases at J, with 9 bases between. Germline CDR1 is SGHRS and CDR2 is YFSETQ. CDR3 length: 12 residues. The CDR3 reads CASSVGGYEQYF. CDR3 coding DNA: TGCGCCAGCAGCGTAGGGGGGTACGAGCAGTACTTC.

This clonotype was seen at least ten times. The chain uses TRBV29-1 and TRBJ1-1; D is unclear. There are 11 residues in the CDR3. Between the trimmed V and J ends, which lost 3 bases and 7 bases, there was a span of 9 bases. Germline CDR1 is SQVTM and CDR2 is ANQGSEA. The CDR3 DNA reads as TGCAGCGTTGAGTGCCAGATTGAAGCTTTCTTT. It translates to CSVECQIEAFF. Combining the CDR3 with reference TRBV29-1 and TRBJ1-1 gives the whole variable domain SAVISQKPSRDICQRGTSLTIQCQVDSQVTMMFWYRQQPGQSLTLIATANQGSEATYESGFVIDKFPISRPNLTFSTLTVSNMSPEDSSIYLCSVECQIEAFFGQGTRLTVV.

The genes are TRBV20-1 and TRBJ2-3; 10 nucleotides line up with TRBD2. Germline assignment: CDR1 DFQATT and CDR2 SNEGSKA (reference sequence). V was clipped by 3 bases and J by 5 bases; unmatched bases: 5. There are 14 residues in the CDR3. Written as DNA, the CDR3 is TGCAGTGCTAGTATACTAGCGGGACGAGATACGCAGTATTTT. This gives the protein CSASILAGRDTQYF.